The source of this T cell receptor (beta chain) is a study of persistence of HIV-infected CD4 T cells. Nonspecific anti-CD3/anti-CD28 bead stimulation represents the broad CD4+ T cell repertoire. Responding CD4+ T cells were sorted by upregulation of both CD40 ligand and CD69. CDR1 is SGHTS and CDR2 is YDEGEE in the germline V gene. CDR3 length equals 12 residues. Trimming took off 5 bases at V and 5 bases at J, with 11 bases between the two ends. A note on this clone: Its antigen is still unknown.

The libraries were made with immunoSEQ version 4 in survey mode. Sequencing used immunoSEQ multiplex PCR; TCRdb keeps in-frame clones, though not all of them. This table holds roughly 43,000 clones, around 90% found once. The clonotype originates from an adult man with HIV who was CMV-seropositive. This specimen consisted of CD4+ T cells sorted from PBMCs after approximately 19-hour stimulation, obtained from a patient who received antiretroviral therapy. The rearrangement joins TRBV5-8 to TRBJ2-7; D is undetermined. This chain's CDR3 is CASSQTVNEQYF. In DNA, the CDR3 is TGTGCCAGCAGTCAAACGGTGAACGAGCAGTACTTC.